A selection of T cell receptor beta chains follows, all from one sample in a study of cytomegalovirus exposure and HLA in healthy donors. Measured with immunoSEQ multiplex PCR; TCRdb has only the in-frame clones, and not every one. The data show about 68,000 clones, 80% to 90% seen once. Material: PBMCs. The receptors stem from a human donor in good health. CDR3s include the opening cysteine and the closing phenylalanine or tryptophan. Fields, in order: clone size, D gene, V gene, J gene, CDR3 DNA, CDR3 protein. The D gene is left open where the match is weak. Clone size, where shown, is once, few, many, or a class for clones that have expanded.

clone size: .
D gene: TRBD2
V gene: TRBV4-1
J gene: TRBJ2-7
CDR3 DNA: TGCGCCAGCAGCCAAGTTTTTCCGCGGCGGGGGGACTACGAGCAGTACTTC
CDR3 protein: CASSQVFPRRGDYEQYF

clone size: .
D gene: .
V gene: TRBV15
J gene: TRBJ2-7
CDR3 DNA: TGTGCCACCAGCATCCGGGACACTCCCTACGAGCAGTACTTC
CDR3 protein: CATSIRDTPYEQYF

clone size: few
D gene: .
V gene: TRBV7-6
J gene: TRBJ2-7
CDR3 DNA: TGTGCCAGCAGCTTAGCGGCGGGTTCTACCTACGAGCAGTACTTC
CDR3 protein: CASSLAAGSTYEQYF

clone size: .
D gene: TRBD2
V gene: TRBV19
J gene: TRBJ2-1
CDR3 DNA: TGTGCCAGTAGTATAGGCCCCCGGTCTAGCGGGGGGGGGTACAATGAGCAGTTCTTC
CDR3 protein: CASSIGPRSSGGGYNEQFF

clone size: .
D gene: .
V gene: TRBV2
J gene: TRBJ1-1
CDR3 DNA: TGTGCCAGCAGAACGGGACATCCAAGACCGGAGAACACTGAAGCTTTCTTT
CDR3 protein: CASRTGHPRPENTEAFF

clone size: .
D gene: TRBD1
V gene: TRBV27
J gene: TRBJ1-5
CDR3 DNA: TGTGCCAGCAGGGACAGGGGGGACCCTGGGAGCAATCAGCCCCAGCATTTT
CDR3 protein: CASRDRGDPGSNQPQHF

clone size: .
D gene: TRBD1
V gene: TRBV7-2
J gene: TRBJ1-2
CDR3 DNA: TGTGCCAGCAGCCCTGGGACAGGCTATGGCTACACCTTC
CDR3 protein: CASSPGTGYGYTF

clone size: .
D gene: TRBD1
V gene: TRBV28
J gene: TRBJ2-5
CDR3 DNA: TGTGCCAGCAGGGCAGGGGGCCCACTCCAAGAGACCCAGTACTTC
CDR3 protein: CASRAGGPLQETQYF

clone size: once
D gene: TRBD1
V gene: TRBV29-1
J gene: TRBJ2-3
CDR3 DNA: TGCAGCGCCTACCACAGGGGGCGGGCAGATACGCAGTATTTT
CDR3 protein: CSAYHRGRADTQYF

clone size: few
D gene: .
V gene: TRBV27
J gene: TRBJ1-2
CDR3 DNA: TGTGCCGGCAGTTTCCCAGGGGCGGGTGGCTACACCTTC
CDR3 protein: CAGSFPGAGGYTF

clone size: .
D gene: .
V gene: TRBV11-2
J gene: TRBJ1-1
CDR3 DNA: TGTGCCAGCAGCTTACAGGGGAACACTGAAGCTTTCTTT
CDR3 protein: CASSLQGNTEAFF

clone size: .
D gene: .
V gene: TRBV7-8
J gene: TRBJ1-6
CDR3 DNA: TGTGCCAGCAGCCTTAGGGAGGGGATTGATTCACCCCTCCACTTT
CDR3 protein: CASSLREGIDSPLHF

clone size: .
D gene: .
V gene: TRBV19
J gene: TRBJ2-5
CDR3 DNA: TGTGCCAGCTTCGACTCCCAGGGCCAAGAGACCCAGTACTTC
CDR3 protein: CASFDSQGQETQYF

clone size: .
D gene: TRBD1
V gene: TRBV29-1
J gene: TRBJ2-1
CDR3 DNA: TGCAGCGCGGACAGGGACTTGTACAATGAGCAGTTCTTC
CDR3 protein: CSADRDLYNEQFF

clone size: .
D gene: .
V gene: TRBV5-6
J gene: TRBJ1-2
CDR3 DNA: TGTGCCAGCAGGCAGACTGACCCTAACTATGGCTACACCTTC
CDR3 protein: CASRQTDPNYGYTF

clone size: .
D gene: TRBD1
V gene: TRBV7-2
J gene: TRBJ1-6
CDR3 DNA: TGTGCCAGCAGCTCCGGACAGGGGGCTAATTCACCCCTCCACTTT
CDR3 protein: CASSSGQGANSPLHF

clone size: .
D gene: .
V gene: TRBV4-3
J gene: TRBJ2-3
CDR3 DNA: TGCGCCAGCAGCCAAACCCCGACAGGAACTAGCACAGATACGCAGTATTTT
CDR3 protein: CASSQTPTGTSTDTQYF

clone size: .
D gene: .
V gene: TRBV6-1
J gene: TRBJ2-1
CDR3 DNA: TGTGCCAGCAGTGGGTCTGGGGCCCTTCTCCGCAATGAGCAGTTCTTC
CDR3 protein: CASSGSGALLRNEQFF

clone size: once
D gene: .
V gene: TRBV5-1
J gene: TRBJ2-6
CDR3 DNA: TGCGCCAGCAGCCCAGAACCCTTGGGCAGGGGACGTGGGGCCAACGTCCTGACTTTC
CDR3 protein: CASSPEPLGRGRGANVLTF

clone size: once
D gene: .
V gene: TRBV29-1
J gene: TRBJ1-2
CDR3 DNA: TGCAGCGCCGATAACACAGGCTATGGCTACACCTTC
CDR3 protein: CSADNTGYGYTF

clone size: .
D gene: .
V gene: TRBV10-3
J gene: TRBJ1-5
CDR3 DNA: TGTGCCACCGGACAGACTAATAGCAATCAGCCCCAGCATTTT
CDR3 protein: CATGQTNSNQPQHF

clone size: .
D gene: TRBD2
V gene: TRBV29-1
J gene: TRBJ2-3
CDR3 DNA: TGCAGCGTTAGAGCGGGGATGACTTCTAGCACAGATACGCAGTATTTT
CDR3 protein: CSVRAGMTSSTDTQYF

clone size: .
D gene: .
V gene: TRBV6-5
J gene: TRBJ2-7
CDR3 DNA: TGTGCCAGCAGTTCCGGGACTCCACCCTACGAGCAGTACTTC
CDR3 protein: CASSSGTPPYEQYF

clone size: .
D gene: TRBD1
V gene: TRBV18
J gene: TRBJ1-2
CDR3 DNA: TGTGCCAGCTCGGATGGGACAGACGGCTACACCTTC
CDR3 protein: CASSDGTDGYTF

clone size: .
D gene: .
V gene: TRBV19
J gene: TRBJ1-1
CDR3 DNA: TGTGCCAGTAGTATAGTTCCCGGGCGGGGCACTGAAGCTTTCTTT
CDR3 protein: CASSIVPGRGTEAFF

clone size: .
D gene: TRBD2
V gene: TRBV6-5
J gene: TRBJ2-7
CDR3 DNA: TGTGCCAGCACCCCGGGACTACCCGACTCCTACGAGCAGTACTTC
CDR3 protein: CASTPGLPDSYEQYF

clone size: .
D gene: .
V gene: TRBV6-5
J gene: TRBJ1-2
CDR3 DNA: TGTGCCAGCAGTTACTCGAACAGAGTCTATGGCTACACCTTC
CDR3 protein: CASSYSNRVYGYTF

clone size: .
D gene: TRBD1
V gene: TRBV4-1
J gene: TRBJ1-2
CDR3 DNA: TGCGCCAGCAGCCAAGGGGGACAGGGAAGTCGGTCGGGGCGAGGCTACACCTTC
CDR3 protein: CASSQGGQGSRSGRGYTF

clone size: .
D gene: .
V gene: TRBV5-4
J gene: TRBJ1-5
CDR3 DNA: TGTGCCAGCAGCTTGGCCGGGGAGCACTATAGCAATCAGCCCCAGCATTTT
CDR3 protein: CASSLAGEHYSNQPQHF

clone size: .
D gene: .
V gene: TRBV10-1
J gene: TRBJ1-4
CDR3 DNA: TGCGCCAGCAGCGGGATCCGTCTAACTAATGAAAAACTGTTTTTT
CDR3 protein: CASSGIRLTNEKLFF